The rows below give T cell receptor beta chains drawn from one sample of a study of monozygotic twins with cystic fibrosis. This table comes from immunoSEQ multiplex PCR, and its TCRdb copy is limited to in-frame clones, with some not included. The sample lists approximately 28,000 clones; over 80% were seen once. Sequenced material: blood. These receptors all stem from a girl under 10 years old with cystic fibrosis. The CDR3 runs from the conserved cysteine through the conserved F or W. The D gene is left open where the match is weak. Only part of the rows carry a size: once, few, many, or a class if the clone is expanded.

TRBD2	.	TRBV30	TRBJ2-5	CAWALTWTSGRGKETQYF	TGTGCCTGGGCCCTTACCTGGACTAGCGGGAGGGGGAAAGAGACCCAGTACTTC
.	.	TRBV6-1	TRBJ1-1	CASIPGPPF	TGTGCCAGCATACCGGGACCGCCTTTT
.	.	TRBV19	TRBJ1-2	CASTGFLDPRGYTF	TGTGCCAGTACCGGTTTTTTGGACCCTCGTGGCTACACCTTC
TRBD2	.	TRBV6-1	TRBJ2-1	CASSDWREGNEQFF	TGTGCCAGCAGTGACTGGCGGGAGGGCAATGAGCAGTTCTTC
.	.	TRBV29-1	TRBJ2-7	CSVRDFSYEQYF	TGCAGCGTGCGGGACTTCTCCTACGAGCAGTACTTC
.	.	TRBV6-1	TRBJ1-6	CASKVQWGDNSPLHF	TGTGCCAGCAAGGTACAATGGGGGGATAATTCACCCCTCCACTTT
.	.	TRBV30	TRBJ1-1	CAWSRDGMFKGNTEAFF	TGTGCCTGGAGTAGGGACGGGATGTTCAAAGGGAACACTGAAGCTTTCTTT
.	.	TRBV28	TRBJ2-1	CASSSLNAEQFF	TGTGCCAGCAGTTCCCTTAACGCTGAGCAGTTCTTC
TRBD1	few	TRBV10-1	TRBJ1-5	CASTLKDRGPPFNQPQHF	TGCGCCAGCACCTTAAAAGACAGGGGGCCCCCCTTTAATCAGCCCCAGCATTTT
TRBD2	once	TRBV11-2	TRBJ2-7	CASSLGGGDFYEQYF	TGTGCCAGCAGCTTAGGTGGGGGGGACTTTTACGAGCAGTACTTC
.	.	TRBV18	TRBJ2-3	CASSLTTGTSTDTQYF	TGTGCCAGCTCACTAACGACAGGAACTAGCACAGATACGCAGTATTTT
.	.	TRBV6-1	TRBJ1-3	CASSEAQTGGNTIYF	TGTGCCAGCAGTGAAGCGCAGACAGGTGGAAACACCATATATTTT
.	.	TRBV13	TRBJ1-2	CASTGRDGDGYTF	TGTGCCAGCACCGGAAGGGACGGGGATGGCTACACCTTC
TRBD2	.	TRBV7-9	TRBJ2-3	CASSPLVGTSGKGDTQYF	TGTGCCAGCAGCCCCCTGGTCGGGACTAGCGGGAAGGGAGATACGCAGTATTTT
TRBD2	few	TRBV7-3	TRBJ2-3	CASSPLGGSIDTQYF	TGTGCCAGCAGCCCCTTAGGCGGGAGTATTGATACGCAGTATTTT
.	.	TRBV5-1	TRBJ1-5	CASSTEGGGQPQHF	TGCGCCAGCAGCACCGAGGGAGGAGGGCAGCCCCAGCATTTT